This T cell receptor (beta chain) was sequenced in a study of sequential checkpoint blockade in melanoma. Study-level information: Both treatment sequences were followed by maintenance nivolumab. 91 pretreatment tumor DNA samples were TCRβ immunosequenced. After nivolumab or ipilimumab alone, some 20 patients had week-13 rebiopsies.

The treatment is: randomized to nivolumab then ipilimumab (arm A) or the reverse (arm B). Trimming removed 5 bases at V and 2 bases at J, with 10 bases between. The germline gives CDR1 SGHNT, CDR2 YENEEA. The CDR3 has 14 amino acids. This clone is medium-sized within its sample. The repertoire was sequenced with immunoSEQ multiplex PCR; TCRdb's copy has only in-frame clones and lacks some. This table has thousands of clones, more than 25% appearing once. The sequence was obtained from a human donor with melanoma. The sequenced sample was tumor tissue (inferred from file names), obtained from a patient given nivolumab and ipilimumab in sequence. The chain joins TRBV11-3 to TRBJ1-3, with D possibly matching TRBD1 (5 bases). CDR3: CASSQTTAGNTIYF. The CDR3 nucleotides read TGTGCCAGCAGCCAGACGACAGCTGGAAACACCATATATTTT.